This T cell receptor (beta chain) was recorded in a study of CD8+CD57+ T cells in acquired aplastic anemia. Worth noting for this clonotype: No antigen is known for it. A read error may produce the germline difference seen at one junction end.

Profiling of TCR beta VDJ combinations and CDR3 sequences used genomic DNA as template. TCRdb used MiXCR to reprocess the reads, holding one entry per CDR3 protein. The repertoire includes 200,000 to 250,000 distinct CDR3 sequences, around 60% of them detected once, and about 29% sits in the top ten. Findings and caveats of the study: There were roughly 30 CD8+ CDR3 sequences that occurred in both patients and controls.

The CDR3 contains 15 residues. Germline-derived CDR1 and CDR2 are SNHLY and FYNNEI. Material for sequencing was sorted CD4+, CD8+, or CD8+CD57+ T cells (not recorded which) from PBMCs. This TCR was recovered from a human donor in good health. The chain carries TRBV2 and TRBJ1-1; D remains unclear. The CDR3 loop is CAISESEVLYTEAFF. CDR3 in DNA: TGTGCCATCAGTGAGTCGGAGGTTCTTTACACTGAAGCTTTCTTT.